This TCR beta chain was captured by sequencing in a study of a mutant IDH1 vaccine in newly diagnosed glioma. The CDR3 has 15 amino acids. Germline V lookup: CDR1 MGHDK, CDR2 SYGVNS. The V and J ends lost 6 bases and 10 bases respectively, with 19 bases between them. The time point here: week 47, end of study. A 20-mer mutant IDH1 peptide at 300 ug was injected subcutaneously with topical imiquimod. In regard to this clone: Its antigen is not identified.

Using immunoSEQ multiplex PCR, the repertoire was profiled, and TCRdb retains in-frame clones only, with some absent. The data show 30,000 to 45,000 clones, around 75% seen once. The input for sequencing was PBMCs, taken from a glioma patient whose treatment included an IDH1 peptide vaccine. This chain links TRBV25-1 with TRBJ1-6, with D possibly being TRBD1 (6 bases). The sequence came from a middle-aged man with glioma. The CDR3, as DNA: TGTGCCAGCAGCCTAAGGGACATTCTCAGCTCACCCCTCCACTTT. This codes for CASSLRDILSSPLHF.